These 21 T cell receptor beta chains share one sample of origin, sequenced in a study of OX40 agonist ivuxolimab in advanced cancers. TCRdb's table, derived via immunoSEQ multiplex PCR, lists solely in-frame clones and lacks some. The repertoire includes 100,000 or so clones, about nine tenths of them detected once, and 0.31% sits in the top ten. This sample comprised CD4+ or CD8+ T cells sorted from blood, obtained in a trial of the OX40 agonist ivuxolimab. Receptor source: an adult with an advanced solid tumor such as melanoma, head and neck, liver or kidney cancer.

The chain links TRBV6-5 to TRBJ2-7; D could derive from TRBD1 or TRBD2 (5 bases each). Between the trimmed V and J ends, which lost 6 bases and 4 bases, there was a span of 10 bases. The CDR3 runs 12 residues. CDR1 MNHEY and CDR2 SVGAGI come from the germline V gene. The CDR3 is CASRKGSYEQYF. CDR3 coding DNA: TGTGCCAGCAGAAAGGGGAGTTACGAGCAGTACTTC.

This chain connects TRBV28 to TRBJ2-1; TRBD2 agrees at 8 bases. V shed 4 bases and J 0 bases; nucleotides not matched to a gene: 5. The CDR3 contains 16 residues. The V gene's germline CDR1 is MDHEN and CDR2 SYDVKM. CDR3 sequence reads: CASSSQAGGSYNEQFF. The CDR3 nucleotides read TGTGCCAGCAGTTCCCAGGCGGGGGGCTCCTACAATGAGCAGTTCTTC.

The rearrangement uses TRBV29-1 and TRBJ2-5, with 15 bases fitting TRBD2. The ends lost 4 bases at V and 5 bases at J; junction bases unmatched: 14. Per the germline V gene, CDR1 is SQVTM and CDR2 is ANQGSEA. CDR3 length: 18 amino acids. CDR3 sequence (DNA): TGCAGCGTTGGGGGACTAGCGGGAGGTGGGGTCTTCAGGGAGACCCAGTACTTC. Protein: CSVGGLAGGGVFRETQYF.

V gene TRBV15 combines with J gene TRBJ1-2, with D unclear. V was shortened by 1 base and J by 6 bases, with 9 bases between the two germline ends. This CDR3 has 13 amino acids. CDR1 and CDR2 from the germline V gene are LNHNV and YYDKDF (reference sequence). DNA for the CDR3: TGTGCCACCAGCAGAGTGTATAGAGATGGCTACACCTTC. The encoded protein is CATSRVYRDGYTF. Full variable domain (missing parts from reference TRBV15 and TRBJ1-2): DAMVIQNPRYQVTQFGKPVTLSCSQTLNHNVMYWYQQKSSQAPKLLFHYYDKDFNNEADTPDNFQSRRPNTSFCFLDIRSPGLGDTAMYLCATSRVYRDGYTFGSGTRLTVV.

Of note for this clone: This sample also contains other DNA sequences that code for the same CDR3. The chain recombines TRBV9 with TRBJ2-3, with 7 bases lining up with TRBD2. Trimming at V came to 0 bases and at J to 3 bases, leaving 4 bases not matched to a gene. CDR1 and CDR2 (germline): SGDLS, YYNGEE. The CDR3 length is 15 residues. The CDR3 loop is CASSVGQGGTDTQYF. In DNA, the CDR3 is TGTGCCAGCAGCGTAGGCCAGGGAGGGACAGATACGCAGTATTTT.

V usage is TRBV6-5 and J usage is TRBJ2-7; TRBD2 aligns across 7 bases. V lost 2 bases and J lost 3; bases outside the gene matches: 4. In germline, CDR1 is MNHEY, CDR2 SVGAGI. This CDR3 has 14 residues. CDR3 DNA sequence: TGTGCCAGCAGTTACCGCGGGAGCAACTACGAGCAGTACTTC. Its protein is CASSYRGSNYEQYF.

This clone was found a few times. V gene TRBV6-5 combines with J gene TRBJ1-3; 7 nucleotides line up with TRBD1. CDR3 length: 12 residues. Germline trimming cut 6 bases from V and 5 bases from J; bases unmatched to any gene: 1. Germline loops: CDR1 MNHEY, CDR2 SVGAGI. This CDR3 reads CASRTGRNTIYF. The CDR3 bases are TGTGCCAGCAGGACAGGGCGAAACACCATATATTTT.

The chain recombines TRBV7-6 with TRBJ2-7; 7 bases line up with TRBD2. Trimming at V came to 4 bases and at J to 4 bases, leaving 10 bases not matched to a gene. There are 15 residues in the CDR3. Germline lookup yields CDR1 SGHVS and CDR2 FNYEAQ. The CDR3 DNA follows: TGTGCCAGCAGCTCCGGAGCGGGAAATGGGTACGAGCAGTACTTC. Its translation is CASSSGAGNGYEQYF.

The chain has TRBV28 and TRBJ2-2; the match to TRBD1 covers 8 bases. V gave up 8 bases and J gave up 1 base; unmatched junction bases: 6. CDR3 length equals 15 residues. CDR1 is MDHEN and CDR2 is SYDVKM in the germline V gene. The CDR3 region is CASGSGTGNTGELFF. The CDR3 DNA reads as TGTGCCAGCGGATCCGGGACAGGGAACACCGGGGAGCTGTTTTTT.

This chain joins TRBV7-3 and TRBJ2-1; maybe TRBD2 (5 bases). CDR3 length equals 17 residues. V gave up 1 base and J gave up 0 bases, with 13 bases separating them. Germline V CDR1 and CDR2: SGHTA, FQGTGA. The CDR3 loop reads CASSLIPSRSSYNEQFF. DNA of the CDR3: TGTGCCAGCAGCTTAATCCCTAGCCGGAGCTCCTACAATGAGCAGTTCTTC.

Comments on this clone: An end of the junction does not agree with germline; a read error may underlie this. The CDR3 reads CSAGRGRGLNF. The CDR3 DNA sequence: TGCAGTGCGGGACGGGGCAGGGGACTGAATTTT. The chain carries TRBV20-1 and TRBJ2-3; D may correspond to TRBD1 or TRBD2 (6 bases each). The CDR3 is made up of 11 amino acids. Looked up from germline, CDR1 is DFQATT and CDR2 is SNEGSKA (reference sequence).

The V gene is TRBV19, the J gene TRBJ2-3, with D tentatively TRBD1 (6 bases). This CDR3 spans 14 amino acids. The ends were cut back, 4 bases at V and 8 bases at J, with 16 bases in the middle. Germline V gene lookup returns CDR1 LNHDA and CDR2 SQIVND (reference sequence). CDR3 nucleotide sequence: TGTGCCAGTAGTAGCCTACAGGGAGAAGGTACGCAGTATTTT. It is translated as CASSSLQGEGTQYF.

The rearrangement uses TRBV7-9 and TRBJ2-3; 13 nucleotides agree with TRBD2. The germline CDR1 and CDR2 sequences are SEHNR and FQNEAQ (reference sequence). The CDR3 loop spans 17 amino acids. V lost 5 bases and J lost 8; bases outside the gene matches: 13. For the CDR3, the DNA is TGTGCCAGCAGCATCGGCGGGACTAGCGGGATTGGCGGTACGCAGTATTTT. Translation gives CASSIGGTSGIGGTQYF.

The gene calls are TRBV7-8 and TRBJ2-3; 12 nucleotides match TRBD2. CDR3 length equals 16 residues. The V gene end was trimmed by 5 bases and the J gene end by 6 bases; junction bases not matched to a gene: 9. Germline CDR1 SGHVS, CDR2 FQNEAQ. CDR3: CASSSGTSGPKDTQYF. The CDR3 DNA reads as TGTGCCAGCAGCAGCGGGACTAGCGGGCCTAAGGATACGCAGTATTTT.

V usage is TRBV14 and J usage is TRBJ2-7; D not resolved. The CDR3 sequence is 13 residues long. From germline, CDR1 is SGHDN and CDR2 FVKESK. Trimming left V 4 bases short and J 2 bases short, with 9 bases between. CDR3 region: CASSRGLTYEQYF. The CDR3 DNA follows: TGTGCCAGCAGCCGCGGCTTGACCTACGAGCAGTACTTC.

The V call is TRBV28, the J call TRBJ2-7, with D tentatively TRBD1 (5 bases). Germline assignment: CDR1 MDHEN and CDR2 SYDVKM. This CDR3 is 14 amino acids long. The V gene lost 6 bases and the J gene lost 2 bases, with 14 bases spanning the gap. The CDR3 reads CASSLTGSTYEQYF. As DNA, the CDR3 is TGTGCCAGCAGCCTAACAGGATCTACCTACGAGCAGTACTTC. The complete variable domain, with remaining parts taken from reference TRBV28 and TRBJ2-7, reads DVKVTQSSRYLVKRTGEKVFLECVQDMDHENMFWYRQDPGLGLRLIYFSYDVKMKEKGDIPEGYSVSREKKERFSLILESASTNQTSMYLCASSLTGSTYEQYFGPGTRLTVT.

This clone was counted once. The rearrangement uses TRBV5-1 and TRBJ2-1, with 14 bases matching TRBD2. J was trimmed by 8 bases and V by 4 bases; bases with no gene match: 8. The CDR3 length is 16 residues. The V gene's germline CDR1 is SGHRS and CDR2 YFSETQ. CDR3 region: CASSLKTSGRVDEQFF. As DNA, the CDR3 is TGCGCCAGCAGCCTAAAGACTAGCGGGAGGGTCGATGAGCAGTTCTTC.

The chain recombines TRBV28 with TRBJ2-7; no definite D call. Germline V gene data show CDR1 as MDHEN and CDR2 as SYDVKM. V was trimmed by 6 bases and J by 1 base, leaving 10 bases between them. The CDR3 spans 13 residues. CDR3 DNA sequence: TGTGCCAGCAGGATGACGGCTTCCTACGAGCAGTACTTC. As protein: CASRMTASYEQYF.

The CDR3 reads CAISEAGHTPEQYF. In DNA form, the CDR3 reads TGTGCCATCAGTGAGGCCGGCCATACCCCCGAGCAGTACTTC. The chain links TRBV10-3 to TRBJ2-7, with D uncertain. Germline assignment: CDR1 ENHRY and CDR2 SYGVKD. The CDR3 length is 14 residues. V was cut by 2 bases and J by 6 bases, with 14 bases left in between.

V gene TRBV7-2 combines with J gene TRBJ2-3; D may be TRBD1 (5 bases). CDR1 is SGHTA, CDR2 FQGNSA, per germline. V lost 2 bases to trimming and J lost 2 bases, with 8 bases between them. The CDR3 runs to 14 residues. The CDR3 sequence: CASSLNRNTDTQYF. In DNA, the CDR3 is TGTGCCAGCAGCTTAAACAGGAACACAGATACGCAGTATTTT.

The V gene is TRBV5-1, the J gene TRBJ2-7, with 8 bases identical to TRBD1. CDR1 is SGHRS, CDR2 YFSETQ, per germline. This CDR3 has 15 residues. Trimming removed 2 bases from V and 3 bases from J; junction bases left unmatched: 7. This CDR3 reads CASSFWTGSDYEQYF. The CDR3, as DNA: TGCGCCAGCAGCTTTTGGACAGGGTCGGACTACGAGCAGTACTTC.